The 13 T cell receptor beta chains below were found in one sample sequenced in a study of cytomegalovirus exposure and HLA in healthy donors (dated by TCRdb to the late 2010s). Library prep was done by the immunoSEQ multiplex PCR assay. Drawn from immuneACCESS, this table holds only the in-frame rearrangements with V and J called that TCRdb kept. Clones are partly lost; checked studies trace under half to an unresolved V gene and leave the rest unexplained. The sample has 250,000 or so clones on record, around nine tenths of them singletons. 2.5% to 3% of the sample is held by the ten biggest clonotypes. Sequenced input: PBMCs. These receptors were obtained from a man aged 18 to 30 in good health and CMV-seronegative.

DNA for the CDR3: TGTGCCAGCAGCTTAGGGACAGCTAATCAGCCCCAGCATTTT. Translation: CASSLGTANQPQHF. The chain joins TRBV7-9 to TRBJ1-5; TRBD1 is a possible D gene (6 bases). This CDR3 spans 14 amino acids. Trimming cost V 1 base and J 4 bases, with 8 bases left between them. In germline, CDR1 is SEHNR, CDR2 FQNEAQ (reference sequence).

DNA for the CDR3: TGTGCCAGCGTTAGCCAGGGGGCAGGGAACACTGAAGCTTTCTTT. Protein: CASVSQGAGNTEAFF. The rearrangement uses TRBV2 and TRBJ1-1; 8 positions agree with TRBD1. Germline V gene sequence: CDR1 SNHLY, CDR2 FYNNEI. The V and J ends lost 8 bases and 1 base, in that order; junction bases with no gene match: 9. The CDR3 has 15 residues. The full variable domain, completed using reference TRBV2 and TRBJ1-1, is EPEVTQTPSHQVTQMGQEVILRCVPISNHLYFYWYRQILGQKVEFLVSFYNNEISEKSEIFDDQFSVERPDGSNFTLKIRSTKLEDSAMYFCASVSQGAGNTEAFFGQGTRLTVV.

This clone was observed once. The rearrangement joins TRBV6-9 to TRBJ2-7; a weak D match, TRBD1 (6 bases). V was cut by 7 bases and J by 0 bases, with 13 bases left in between. This CDR3 spans 14 amino acids. Germline V gene lookup returns CDR1 MNHGY and CDR2 SVAAGI. This CDR3 reads CASTHDRLSYEQYF. CDR3 sequence (DNA): TGTGCCAGCACCCACGACAGGCTCTCCTACGAGCAGTACTTC.

The CDR3 spells CASSEMQGLVGYEQYF. The CDR3 nucleotides read TGTGCCAGCAGTGAAATGCAGGGACTAGTCGGTTACGAGCAGTACTTC. This rearrangement joins TRBV6-1 to TRBJ2-7; the match to TRBD2 covers 8 bases. CDR1 MNHNS and CDR2 SASEGT come from the germline V gene. CDR3 size: 16 residues. After removal of 2 bases from V and 4 bases from J, the junction contained 10 bases not matched to a gene.

This clone came up once. In the same sample, other DNA sequences code for this CDR3. The gene calls are TRBV5-6 and TRBJ2-7, with 8 bases that match TRBD1. Germline values: CDR1 SGHDT, CDR2 YYEEEE. The CDR3 sequence is 15 residues long. After removal of 0 bases from V and 0 bases from J, the junction contained 2 bases not matched to a gene. CDR3: CASSLAGGLSYEQYF. CDR3 sequence (DNA): TGTGCCAGCAGCTTGGCAGGGGGCCTCTCCTACGAGCAGTACTTC.

The chain employs TRBV4-3 and TRBJ2-5, with D possibly TRBD2 on 6 matching bases. V dropped 1 base and J dropped 3 bases, with 12 bases sitting between them. The CDR3 covers 15 residues. The V gene's germline CDR1 is LGHNA and CDR2 YSLEER. The CDR3 sequence: CASSQVRRDEETQYF. CDR3 nucleotides: TGCGCCAGCAGCCAAGTGAGGCGGGACGAAGAGACCCAGTACTTC.

This clone was recorded once. V is TRBV28 and J is TRBJ1-2; D perhaps matches TRBD1 (5 bases). CDR1 and CDR2 (germline): MDHEN, SYDVKM. The V and J ends lost 5 bases and 7 bases respectively, with 17 bases between them. This CDR3 region has 14 residues. The CDR3 coding sequence is TGTGCCAGCAGTACCAGGGTGGTGATGATTGGCTACACCTTC. Its protein is CASSTRVVMIGYTF.

The chain links TRBV4-3 to TRBJ2-1, with 8 bases fitting TRBD1. The CDR3 extends over 15 amino acids. V lost 0 bases and J lost 15; bases outside the gene matches: 13. CDR1 is LGHNA, CDR2 YSLEER, per germline. CDR3 in amino acids: CASSQDIGQGGVPFF. The CDR3 region has the DNA TGCGCCAGCAGCCAAGATATAGGACAGGGTGGAGTACCGTTCTTC.

This sequence joins TRBV12-5 and TRBJ1-6; 8 bases align to TRBD1. There are 14 residues in the CDR3. Germline V CDR1 and CDR2: LGHNT, FRNRAP. The trim removed 6 bases at V and 8 bases at J, leaving 6 bases unmatched. CDR3 region: CASGPTGVYSPLHF. The CDR3 DNA reads as TGTGCTAGTGGACCGACAGGGGTATATTCACCCCTCCACTTT.

The chain employs TRBV5-1 and TRBJ2-7; 11 nucleotides agree with TRBD1. In germline, CDR1 is SGHRS, CDR2 YFSETQ. CDR3 size: 16 residues. Trimming cost V 4 bases and J 6 bases; bases outside gene matches: 12. CDR3 in DNA: TGCGCCAGCAGCCCAGAACGGACAGGGGGCGCGGGCGAGCAGTACTTC. It yields the protein CASSPERTGGAGEQYF.

The CDR3: CASSLRHSGRAYEQYF. DNA for the CDR3: TGTGCCAGCAGCTTACGACACAGCGGGAGGGCCTACGAGCAGTACTTC. V is TRBV5-8 and J is TRBJ2-7, with 10 bases lining up with TRBD2. Germline values: CDR1 SGHTS, CDR2 YDEGEE. V lost 2 bases to trimming and J lost 2 bases; unmatched junction nucleotides: 7. The length of the CDR3 is 16 residues.

V is TRBV2 and J is TRBJ2-5; possibly TRBD1 for D (6 bases). This CDR3 has 14 amino acids. Germline CDR1 and CDR2: SNHLY and FYNNEI. The ends were cut back, 6 bases at V and 0 bases at J, with 11 bases in the middle. CDR3 sequence (DNA): TGTGCCAGCAGCGCTGGACAGTACCAAGAGACCCAGTACTTC. Protein product: CASSAGQYQETQYF.

The rearrangement joins TRBV5-1 to TRBJ1-1, with D possibly TRBD1 on 5 matching bases. CDR3 size: 13 residues. Germline V CDR1 and CDR2: SGHRS, YFSETQ. V lost 4 bases and J 1 base, leaving 8 bases between the germline ends. Here the CDR3 reads CASSVDRNTEAFF. DNA for the CDR3: TGCGCCAGCAGCGTAGACAGGAACACTGAAGCTTTCTTT.